Shown below are 9 T cell receptor beta chains from a single sample sequenced in a study of response to subunit inactivated influenza vaccine. A single record per CDR3 protein comes from TCRdb applying MiXCR to the RT-PCR reads. The profile shows 650,000 or so distinct CDR3 sequences, roughly 15% of them singletons. The sample was PBMCs from blood, taken roughly 15 days before vaccination. The receptors come from a man aged 50 or older who received an inactivated influenza vaccine.

This clonotype was picked up many times. An end of the junction does not agree with germline; a read error may underlie this. The J gene is TRBJ2-7, the V gene TRBV4-3, with 11 positions matching TRBD2. Germline CDR1 reads LGHNA; CDR2 reads YSLEER. This CDR3 comprises 15 residues. The CDR3: CASSQGLAGGYEQYF. CDR3 DNA: TGTGCCAGCAGCCAAGGGCTAGCGGGGGGCTACGAGCAGTACTTC.

This chain connects TRBV15 to TRBJ2-7; TRBD2 might be the D (5 bases). The germline gives CDR1 LNHNV, CDR2 YYDKDF (reference sequence). V was pared by 1 base and J by 0 bases, with 13 bases between. The CDR3 has 16 residues. The CDR3 sequence: CATSRAIVGSSYEQYF. The CDR3 bases are TGTGCCACCAGCAGAGCCATAGTGGGGAGCTCCTACGAGCAGTACTTC. The full variable domain, in which reference TRBV15 and TRBJ2-7 provide the parts outside the CDR3, is DAMVIQNPRYQVTQFGKPVTLSCSQTLNHNVMYWYQQKSSQAPKLLFHYYDKDFNNEADTPDNFQSRRPNTSFCFLDIRSPGLGDTAMYLCATSRAIVGSSYEQYFGPGTRLTVT.

This chain connects TRBV5-1 to TRBJ1-4; the D is unclear. Germline V gene sequence: CDR1 SGHRS, CDR2 YFSETQ. Trimming left V 1 base short and J 0 bases short, with 7 bases between. The CDR3 length is 15 residues. CDR3 loop: CASSLLGSTNEKLFF. DNA of the CDR3: TGCGCCAGCAGCTTGTTGGGGTCAACTAATGAAAAACTGTTTTTT.

This sequence joins TRBV25-1 and TRBJ2-2; 9 nucleotides agree with TRBD2. With V trimmed by 6 bases and J by 2 bases, 16 bases remained unmatched. The CDR3 is 19 amino acids. Looked up from germline, CDR1 is MGHDK and CDR2 is SYGVNS. The CDR3 here is CASSPRRGAGGLNTGELFF. The CDR3 nucleotides read TGTGCCAGCAGCCCCCGTCGCGGAGCGGGGGGACTTAACACCGGGGAGCTGTTTTTT.

The chain recombines TRBV3-1 with TRBJ2-1, with 9 positions matching TRBD1. With V trimmed by 0 bases and J by 7 bases, 10 bases remained unmatched. CDR1 is LGHDT and CDR2 is YNNKEL in the germline V gene (reference sequence). There are 17 residues in the CDR3. The CDR3 nucleotides are TGTGCCAGCAGCCAAGATCGGGGGACAGGGTTCGGGAATGAGCAGTTCTTC. This encodes CASSQDRGTGFGNEQFF.

This clonotype has a handful of counts. The chain carries TRBV3-1 and TRBJ1-1; D unclear. Trimming shortened V by 4 bases and J by 8 bases, and 17 bases separated the two germline ends. CDR1 LGHDT and CDR2 YNNKEL come from the germline V gene (reference sequence). The CDR3 length is 14 residues. CDR3 protein: CASSRTYRGHEAFF. The CDR3 region has the DNA TGTGCCAGCAGCCGTACCTACAGAGGGCACGAAGCTTTCTTT.

This clonotype showed up many times. The CDR3 bases are TGTGCCAGCAGCGAATCGATGAACACTGAAGCTTTCTTT. Translation gives CASSESMNTEAFF. The V gene is TRBV6-1, the J gene TRBJ1-1; no clear D gene. With 6 bases removed from V and 0 bases from J, the gap between germline ends came to 8 bases. The CDR3 loop spans 13 amino acids. The germline V gene encodes CDR1 MNHNS and CDR2 SASEGT.

This clonotype came up a few times. J is TRBJ2-5 and V is TRBV28, with D maybe TRBD1 (5 bases). CDR1 is MDHEN, CDR2 SYDVKM, per germline. The length of the CDR3 is 13 residues. The V and J ends lost 3 bases and 3 bases respectively, with 8 bases between them. The DNA for the CDR3 is TGTGCCAGCAGTTTCCCAGGGAAAGAGACCCAGTACTTC. This codes for CASSFPGKETQYF.

The V call is TRBV7-2, the J call TRBJ2-2; 7 bases agree with TRBD2. There are 17 residues in the CDR3. CDR1 is SGHTA and CDR2 is FQGNSA in the germline V gene. The V segment lost 2 bases and the J segment 1 base; nucleotides outside the gene matches: 7. The CDR3 DNA reads as TGTGCCAGCAGCTTACCAGAAGCGGGGTGGAACACCGGGGAGCTGTTTTTT. Its translation is CASSLPEAGWNTGELFF.